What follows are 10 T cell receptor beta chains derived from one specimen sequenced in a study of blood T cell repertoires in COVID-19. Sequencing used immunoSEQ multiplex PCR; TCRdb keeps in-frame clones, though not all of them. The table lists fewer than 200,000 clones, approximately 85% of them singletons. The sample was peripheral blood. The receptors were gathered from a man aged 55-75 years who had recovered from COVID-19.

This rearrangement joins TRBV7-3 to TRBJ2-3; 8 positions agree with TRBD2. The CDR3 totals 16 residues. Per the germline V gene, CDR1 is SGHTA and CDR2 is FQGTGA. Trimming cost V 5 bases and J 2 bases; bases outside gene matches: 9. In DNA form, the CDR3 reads TGTGCCAGCAGCCTCCGCGGGACTAGGAACACAGATACGCAGTATTTT. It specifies CASSLRGTRNTDTQYF.

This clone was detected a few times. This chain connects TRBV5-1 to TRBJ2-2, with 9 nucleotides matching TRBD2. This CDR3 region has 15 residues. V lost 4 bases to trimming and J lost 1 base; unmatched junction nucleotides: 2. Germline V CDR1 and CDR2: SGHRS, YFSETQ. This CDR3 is CASSSSGGNTGELFF. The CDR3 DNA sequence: TGCGCCAGCAGCAGTAGCGGGGGGAACACCGGGGAGCTGTTTTTT.

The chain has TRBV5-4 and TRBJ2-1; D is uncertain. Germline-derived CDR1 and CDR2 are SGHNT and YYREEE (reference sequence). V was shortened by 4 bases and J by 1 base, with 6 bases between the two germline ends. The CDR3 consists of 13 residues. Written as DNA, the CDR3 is TGTGCCAGCAGCGAAGCTTCCTACAATGAGCAGTTCTTC. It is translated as CASSEASYNEQFF.

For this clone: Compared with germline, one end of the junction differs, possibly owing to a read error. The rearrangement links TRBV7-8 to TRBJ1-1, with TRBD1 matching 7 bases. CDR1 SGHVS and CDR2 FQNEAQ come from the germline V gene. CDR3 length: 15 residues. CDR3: CASRLEGALADEAFF. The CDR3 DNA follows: TGTGCCAGCAGATTAGAGGGGGCGCTTGCTGATGAAGCTTTCTTT.

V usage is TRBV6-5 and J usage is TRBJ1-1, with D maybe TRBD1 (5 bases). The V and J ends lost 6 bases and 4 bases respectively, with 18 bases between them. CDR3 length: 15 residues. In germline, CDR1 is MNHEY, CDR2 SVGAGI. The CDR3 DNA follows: TGTGCCAGCAGCCGTCCAGGGTATTGGGGCACTGAAGCTTTCTTT. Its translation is CASSRPGYWGTEAFF.

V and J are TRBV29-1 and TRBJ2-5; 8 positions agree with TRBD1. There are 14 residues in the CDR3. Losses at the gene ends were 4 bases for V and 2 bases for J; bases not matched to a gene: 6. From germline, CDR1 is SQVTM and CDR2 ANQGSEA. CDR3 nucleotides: TGCAGCGTTGCCCTTGGGACAGGTCAAGAGACCCAGTACTTC. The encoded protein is CSVALGTGQETQYF.

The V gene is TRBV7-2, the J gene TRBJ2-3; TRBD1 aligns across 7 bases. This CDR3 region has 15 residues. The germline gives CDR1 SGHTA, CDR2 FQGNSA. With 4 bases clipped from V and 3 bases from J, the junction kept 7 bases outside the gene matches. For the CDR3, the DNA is TGTGCCAGCAGCTCGAGCCGACAGGGTACAGATACGCAGTATTTT. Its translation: CASSSSRQGTDTQYF.

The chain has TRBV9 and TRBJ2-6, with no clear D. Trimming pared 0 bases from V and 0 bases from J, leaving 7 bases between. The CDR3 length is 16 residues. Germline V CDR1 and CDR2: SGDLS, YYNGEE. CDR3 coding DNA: TGTGCCAGCAGCGTAGACTTAAACTCTGGGGCCAACGTCCTGACTTTC. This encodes CASSVDLNSGANVLTF. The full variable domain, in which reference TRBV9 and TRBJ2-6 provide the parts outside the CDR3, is DSGVTQTPKHLITATGQRVTLRCSPRSGDLSVYWYQQSLDQGLQFLIQYYNGEERAKGNILERFSAQQFPDLHSELNLSSLELGDSALYFCASSVDLNSGANVLTFGAGSRLTVL.

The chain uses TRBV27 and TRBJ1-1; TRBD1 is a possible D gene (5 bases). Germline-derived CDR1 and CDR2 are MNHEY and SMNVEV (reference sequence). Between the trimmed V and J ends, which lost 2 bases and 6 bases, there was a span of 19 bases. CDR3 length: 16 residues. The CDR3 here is CASSLVGGVGVAEAFF. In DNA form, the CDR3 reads TGTGCCAGCAGTTTAGTGGGGGGTGTGGGAGTCGCTGAAGCTTTCTTT.

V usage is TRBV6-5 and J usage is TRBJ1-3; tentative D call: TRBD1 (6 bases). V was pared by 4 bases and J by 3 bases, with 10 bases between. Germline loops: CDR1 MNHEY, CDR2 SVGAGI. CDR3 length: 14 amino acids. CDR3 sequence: CASSSGRGGNTIYF. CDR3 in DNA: TGTGCCAGCAGTTCGGGCAGGGGTGGAAACACCATATATTTT.